This entry describes one TCR beta chain. This clone's antigen is unknown. No base-level quality is on record; no much larger clone is a single base apart. To prepare the library, the immunoSEQ multiplex PCR assay was applied. T cell repertoires were profiled with deep sequencing of rearranged TCR beta loci together with multiparametric flow cytometry. Imported from immuneACCESS, the table was reduced by TCRdb to in-frame sequences with V and J called. These copies leave out some clones; in studies compared against another copy, an unresolved V gene accounts for under half, and the cause of the remainder is not known. This sample gives about 40,000 clones in total; around 85% of them show up just once. The ten top clones hold 2.5% to 3.5% of the sample. The germline V gene sets CDR1 to KGHSH and CDR2 to LQKENI. There are 15 amino acids in the CDR3, from cysteine to phenylalanine inclusive. The DNA shown is the 45-base CDR3, in frame from base 1. A distance of 12 bases separates the germline ends of V and J, which lose 3 bases and 1 base respectively.

The sample belongs to a study of lymphopenia after photon versus proton radiotherapy (dated by TCRdb to between 2017 and 2020). At the level of the whole study: In patients with gastrointestinal tumors who developed high-grade lymphopenia, the study compared the immunological effects of photon radiation therapy with those of proton radiation therapy. The cohort comprised approximately 21 patients with gastrointestinal tumors who received either photon or proton therapy and then developed lymphopenia. The goal of the study was to describe how the two radiation modalities differ in their effects on the immune system.

What the authors observed across the whole study: After the lymphocyte count nadir, repertoires from photon-treated patients showed oligoclonal expansion, particularly of CD8+ Temra cells, and this expansion drove the decline in diversity. During treatment, patients who received proton therapy stayed relatively stable, whereas patients who received photon therapy lost naive T cells and TCR diversity and gained effector/memory populations. The survival association was assessed only in patients who died, and better survival with proton therapy was presented by the authors as a possibility rather than a demonstrated result. Across the cohort, among patients who died, a greater drop in TCR diversity after the nadir was inversely correlated with overall survival time.

The V gene is TRBV18 and the J gene is TRBJ1-1, with TRBD1 as a weak D call on 5 bases. This sequence was found in a man aged 45-65 years with gastric cancer. Sample: peripheral blood, taken from a patient treated with photon-based radiotherapy. Here the CDR3 is given as CASSPHSGANTEAFF. Read as DNA, the sequence is TGTGCCAGCTCACCCCACAGTGGGGCGAACACTGAAGCTTTCTTT.